These T cell receptor beta chains were read from a single sample in a study of blood T cell repertoires in COVID-19. Some clones are missing from TCRdb's copy, which holds only in-frame ones; the method was immunoSEQ multiplex PCR. Among hundreds of thousands of clones, 90% to 95% were seen once, and the ten largest hold approximately 2%. The sample comprised PBMCs or T cells enriched from blood (not recorded which). The receptors derive from a woman aged 18-29 years who had recovered from COVID-19. The CDR3 runs from the conserved cysteine through the conserved F or W. Each record gives: D gene, V gene, CDR3 length, CDR3 protein. The D gene is left open where the match is weak.

>TRBD1|TRBV11-3|13
CASSRTGGFVQFF
>TRBD1|TRBV9|17
CASSVDPAGTGNSPLHF
>.|TRBV11-3|14
CASSSGDGSYEQYF
>TRBD1|TRBV7-6|14
CASSARQGSYEQYF
>TRBD1|TRBV7-6|16
CASSQTQGALRETQYF
>.|TRBV20-1|15
CSASSLSDNSYEQYF
>TRBD1|TRBV7-2|15
CASSLGGGSSYEQYF
>TRBD1|TRBV13|15
CASSAPSSRDSQAFF
>.|TRBV6-2/TRBV6-3|13
CASSYSIPPRQFF
>.|TRBV5-6|14
CASSLARGGNTIYF
>TRBD1|TRBV18|13
CASSPDRGYGYTF
>.|TRBV10-3|13
CASQGQSNNEQFF
>.|TRBV18|15
CASSLDSPTNYGYTF
>TRBD1|TRBV6-5|14
CASSTGVVDYGYTF
>.|TRBV11-3|15
CASSLIAGNNSPLHF
>.|TRBV2|13
CASRGTVGNTIYF
>TRBD2|TRBV27|17
CASRSGTSGRERYEQYF
>.|TRBV18|14
CASSPNSRPTEAFF
>TRBD1|TRBV28|13
CAGGGQGANGYTF
>.|TRBV9|22
CASSARGPPTTSVHTSTDTQYF
>TRBD1|TRBV25-1|15
CASSELDRRNTEAFF
>TRBD1|TRBV28|15
CASSIRGHGGTEAFF
>.|TRBV5-1|12
CASSLRNSEAFF
>.|TRBV9|14
CASSVGNYNSPLHF
>TRBD1|TRBV4-1|16
CASSHPGTGLNNEQFF
>TRBD1|TRBV24-1|14
CATSAGDRDAEAFF
>.|TRBV5-1|14
CASSLGAGYSEQFF
>.|TRBV2|16
CASGPLASSSYNEQFF
>TRBD1|TRBV4-1|15
CASSRDSYSYNEQFF
>TRBD1|TRBV7-8|14
CASSLGDRGEKLFF
>.|TRBV7-9|14
CASSFSRNNNEQFF
>.|TRBV5-1|15
CASSLGRGLSYEQYF
>.|TRBV6-5|16
CASSYRRQSTGNTIYF
>TRBD1|TRBV5-1|13
CASSSPDRDEQYF
>.|TRBV6-5|16
CASSYSINGANYGYTF
>TRBD2|TRBV12-3/TRBV12-4|12
CASSLTSGGAIF
>.|TRBV29-1|13
CSVSRGDLTEAFF
>TRBD1|TRBV19|13
CASSSGTGVGYTF
>.|TRBV11-2|15
CASSLSRIVSYEQYF
>.|TRBV27|15
CASSLGGEGNQPQHF